This T cell receptor beta chain was sequenced in a study of T-cell reconstitution after alpha-beta-depleted transplantation in children. The library targeted TCRbeta and was prepared with unique molecular identifiers. TCRdb re-analysed the PCR reads in MiXCR, keeping a single row per CDR3 protein. In the table there are about 610,000 distinct CDR3 sequences, roughly 10% of which are singletons. This CDR3 has 12 residues. CDR1 is MNHNY and CDR2 is SVGAGI in the germline V gene (reference sequence). V was trimmed by 9 bases and J by 11 bases, leaving 17 bases between them. Here the sequenced sample was PBMCs from the stem cell graft donor, taken from the stem cell graft. This receptor was taken from a human donor who donated a stem cell graft to a child with acute myeloid leukemia. This chain joins TRBV6-6 and TRBJ2-1; tentatively, D is TRBD2 (5 bases). The CDR3 loop is CASQTREIKQFF. CDR3 sequence (DNA): TGTGCCAGTCAAACGAGGGAAATAAAGCAGTTCTTC.